The rows below give T cell receptor beta chains drawn from one sample of a study of shared clonotypes between healthy human individuals. Here immunoSEQ multiplex PCR was the method, and the copy in TCRdb shows in-frame clones only, minus some. This sample has 2 million to 2.5 million clones, with roughly 91% found just once. Sequencing was done on a sample of naive CD8+ T cells from PBMCs. Receptor source: a young man in good health. Some clones in this sample may be carry-over from other donors' samples. CDR3s leave out the opening cysteine and the closing phenylalanine or tryptophan.

ASSPTRHNEQF | TRBJ2-1 | TRBV4-1
ASCRTGGTNEQY | TRBJ2-7 | TRBV7-9
ASSPGQGIGQPQH | TRBJ1-5 | TRBV9
SVPGTLNGELF | TRBJ2-2 | TRBV29-1
ASSSPGTSYGYT | TRBJ1-2 | TRBV5-4
ASSSPGRGLNEKLF | TRBJ1-4 | TRBV28
ASSFTAGGRETQY | TRBJ2-5 | TRBV27
ASSLGGSLSYEQY | TRBJ2-7 | TRBV5-5
ASSLGSGDYGYT | TRBJ1-2 | TRBV7-8
ASSPSGQHNTEAF | TRBJ1-1 | TRBV27
ASSSSLRVTNEKLF | TRBJ1-4 | TRBV27
ASSRDLSSYNEQF | TRBJ2-1 | TRBV28
ASSSRTGTSGSYREQF | TRBJ2-1 | TRBV7-9
AGRVLNTEAF | TRBJ1-1 | TRBV30
ASSFRQGLNTEAF | TRBJ1-1 | TRBV11-2
ASIERAGPNQPQH | TRBJ1-5 | TRBV19
ASSQDRDRVYGYT | TRBJ1-2 | TRBV4-1
ASSLGNLAGGHEQY | TRBJ2-7 | TRBV13
ASSFGSLAANTGELF | TRBJ2-2 | TRBV27
ASTPYGVQGINTEAF | TRBJ1-1 | TRBV27
ASRDDRVSYEQY | TRBJ2-7 | TRBV6-5
ASKSLAASLF | TRBJ2-7 | TRBV6-5
ASSQVGQYHEQY | NA | TRBV5-6
SARGPNDRGLTEAF | TRBJ1-1 | TRBV29-1
ASSLGQGDNEQY | TRBJ2-7 | TRBV5-1
ASSLTQGARGYT | TRBJ1-2 | TRBV4-1
ASSPSWEEWIPVKNTGELF | TRBJ2-2 | TRBV27
ASSPPDVTEAF | TRBJ1-1 | TRBV7-9
ASSLTGTVMYSNQPQH | TRBJ1-5 | TRBV7-2
ASSNLDSYEQY | TRBJ2-7 | TRBV13
ASSLGPDHLVNYGYT | TRBJ1-2 | TRBV5-1
ASSKLSIWRRAAARSAEAF | TRBJ1-1 | TRBV21-1
ASSYSVDSGYT | TRBJ1-2 | TRBV6-5